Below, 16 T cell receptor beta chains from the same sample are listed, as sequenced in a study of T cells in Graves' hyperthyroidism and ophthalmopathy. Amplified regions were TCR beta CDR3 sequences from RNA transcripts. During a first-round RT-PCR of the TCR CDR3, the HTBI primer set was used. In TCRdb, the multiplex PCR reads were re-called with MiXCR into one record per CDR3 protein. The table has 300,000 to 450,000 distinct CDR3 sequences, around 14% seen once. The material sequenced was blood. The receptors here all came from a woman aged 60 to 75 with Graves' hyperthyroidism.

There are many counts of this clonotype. As DNA, the CDR3 is TGTGCCAGCAGTTTAGGCAGGTTGGCAGGCACTAACTATGGCTACACCTTC. As protein: CASSLGRLAGTNYGYTF. The rearrangement uses TRBV12-3 or TRBV12-4 and TRBJ1-2; unclear D gene. The CDR3 consists of 17 residues. The V and J ends lost 1 base and 0 bases respectively, with 15 bases between them.

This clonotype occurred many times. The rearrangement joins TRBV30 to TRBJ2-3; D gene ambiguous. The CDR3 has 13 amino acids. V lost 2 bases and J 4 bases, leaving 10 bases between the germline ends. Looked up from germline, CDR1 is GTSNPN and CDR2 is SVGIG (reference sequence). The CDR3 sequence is CAWSKGSPDTQYF. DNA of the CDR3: TGTGCCTGGAGTAAGGGCAGCCCAGATACGCAGTATTTT.

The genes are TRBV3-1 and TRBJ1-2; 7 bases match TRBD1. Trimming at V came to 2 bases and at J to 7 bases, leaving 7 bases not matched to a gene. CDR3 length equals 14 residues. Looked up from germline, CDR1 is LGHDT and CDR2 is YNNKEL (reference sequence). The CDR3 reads CASSQFDRDTGYTF. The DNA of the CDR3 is TGTGCCAGCAGCCAATTTGACAGGGATACTGGCTACACCTTC.

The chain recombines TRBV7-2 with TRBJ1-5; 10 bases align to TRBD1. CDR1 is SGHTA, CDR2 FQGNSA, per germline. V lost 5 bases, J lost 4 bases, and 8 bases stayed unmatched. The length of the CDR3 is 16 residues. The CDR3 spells CASSALTGGGNQPQHF. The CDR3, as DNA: TGTGCCAGCAGCGCCTTGACAGGGGGCGGAAATCAGCCCCAGCATTTT.

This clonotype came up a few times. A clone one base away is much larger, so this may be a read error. CDR3 sequence (DNA): TGCGGTGCTAGGGCGGGACTCAACACAGATACGCAGTATTTT. Translating gives CGARAGLNTDTQYF. The chain employs TRBV20-1 and TRBJ2-3; a weak D match, TRBD2 (6 bases). There are 14 residues in the CDR3. Germline V gives CDR1 DFQATT, CDR2 SNEGSKA (reference sequence).

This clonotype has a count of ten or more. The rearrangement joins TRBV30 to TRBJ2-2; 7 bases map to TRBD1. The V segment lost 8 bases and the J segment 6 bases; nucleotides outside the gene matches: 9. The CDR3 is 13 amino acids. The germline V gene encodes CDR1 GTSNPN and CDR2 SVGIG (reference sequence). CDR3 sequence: CARDGTGAGELFF. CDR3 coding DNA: TGTGCCCGGGACGGAACAGGGGCCGGGGAGCTGTTTTTT.

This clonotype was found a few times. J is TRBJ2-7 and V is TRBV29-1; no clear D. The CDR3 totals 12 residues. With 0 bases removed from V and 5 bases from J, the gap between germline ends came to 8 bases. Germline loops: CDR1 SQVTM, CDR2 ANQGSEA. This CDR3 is CSVEDRRDEQYF. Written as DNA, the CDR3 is TGCAGCGTTGAAGATCGTAGGGACGAGCAGTACTTC.

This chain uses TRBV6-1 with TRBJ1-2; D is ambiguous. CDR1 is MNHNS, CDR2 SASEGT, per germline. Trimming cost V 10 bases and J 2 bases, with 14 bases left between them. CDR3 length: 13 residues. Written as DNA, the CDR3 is TGTGCCACCAGACTGAACCAAAACTATGGCTACACCTTC. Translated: CATRLNQNYGYTF.

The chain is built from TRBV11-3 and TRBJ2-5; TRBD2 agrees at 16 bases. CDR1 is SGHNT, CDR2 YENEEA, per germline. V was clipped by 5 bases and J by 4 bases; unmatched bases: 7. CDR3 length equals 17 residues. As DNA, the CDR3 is TGTGCCAGCAGCCCAGGGACTAGCGGGAGGGTGGCAGAGACCCAGTACTTC. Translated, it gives CASSPGTSGRVAETQYF.

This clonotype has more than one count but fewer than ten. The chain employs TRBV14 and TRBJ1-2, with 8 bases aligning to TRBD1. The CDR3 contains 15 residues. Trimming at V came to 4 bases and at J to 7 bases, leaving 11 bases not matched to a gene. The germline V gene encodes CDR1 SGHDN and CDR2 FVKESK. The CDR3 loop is CASSPRTGSGGGYTF. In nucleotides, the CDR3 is TGTGCCAGCAGCCCCCGGACAGGGAGCGGGGGTGGCTACACCTTC. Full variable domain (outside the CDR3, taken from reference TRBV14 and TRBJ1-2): EAGVTQFPSHSVIEKGQTVTLRCDPISGHDNLYWYRRVMGKEIKFLLHFVKESKQDESGMPNNRFLAERTGGTYSTLKVQPAELEDSGVYFCASSPRTGSGGGYTFGSGTRLTVV.

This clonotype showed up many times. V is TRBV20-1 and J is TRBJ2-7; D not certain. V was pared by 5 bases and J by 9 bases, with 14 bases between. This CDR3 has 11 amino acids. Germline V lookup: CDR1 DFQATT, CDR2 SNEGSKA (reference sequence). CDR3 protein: CSARFPTGQYF. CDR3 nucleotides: TGCAGTGCTCGGTTTCCTACGGGGCAGTACTTC.

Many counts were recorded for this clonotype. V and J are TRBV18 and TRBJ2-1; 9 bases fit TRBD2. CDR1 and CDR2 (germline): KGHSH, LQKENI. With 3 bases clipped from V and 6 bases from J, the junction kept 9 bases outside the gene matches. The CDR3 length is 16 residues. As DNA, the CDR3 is TGTGCCAGCTCACCCGTAGCGGGAGTGAGGGGCAATGAGCAGTTCTTC. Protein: CASSPVAGVRGNEQFF.

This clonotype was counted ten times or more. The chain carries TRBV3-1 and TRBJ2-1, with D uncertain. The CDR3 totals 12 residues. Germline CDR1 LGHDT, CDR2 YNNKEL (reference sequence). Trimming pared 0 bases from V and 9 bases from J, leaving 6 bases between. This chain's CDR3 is CASSQDTCEQFF. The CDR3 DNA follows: TGTGCCAGCAGCCAAGATACTTGTGAGCAGTTCTTC.

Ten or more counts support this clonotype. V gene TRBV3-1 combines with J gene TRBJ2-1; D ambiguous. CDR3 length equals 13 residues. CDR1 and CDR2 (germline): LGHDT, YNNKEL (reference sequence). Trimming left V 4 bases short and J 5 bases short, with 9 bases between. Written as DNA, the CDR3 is TGTGCCAGCAGCCCCAACAGAGACAATGAGCAGTTCTTC. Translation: CASSPNRDNEQFF.

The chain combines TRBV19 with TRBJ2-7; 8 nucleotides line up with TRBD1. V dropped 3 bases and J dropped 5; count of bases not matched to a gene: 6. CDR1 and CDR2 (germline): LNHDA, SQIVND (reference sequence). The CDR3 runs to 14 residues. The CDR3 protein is CASSILPGGNEQYF. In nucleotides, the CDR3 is TGTGCCAGTAGTATCCTCCCAGGGGGCAACGAGCAGTACTTC.

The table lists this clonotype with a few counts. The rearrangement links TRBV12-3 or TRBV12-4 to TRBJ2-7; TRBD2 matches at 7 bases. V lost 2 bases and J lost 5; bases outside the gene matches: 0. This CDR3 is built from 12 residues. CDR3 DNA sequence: TGTGCCAGCAGTTTACTAGCGGACGAGCAGTACTTC. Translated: CASSLLADEQYF.